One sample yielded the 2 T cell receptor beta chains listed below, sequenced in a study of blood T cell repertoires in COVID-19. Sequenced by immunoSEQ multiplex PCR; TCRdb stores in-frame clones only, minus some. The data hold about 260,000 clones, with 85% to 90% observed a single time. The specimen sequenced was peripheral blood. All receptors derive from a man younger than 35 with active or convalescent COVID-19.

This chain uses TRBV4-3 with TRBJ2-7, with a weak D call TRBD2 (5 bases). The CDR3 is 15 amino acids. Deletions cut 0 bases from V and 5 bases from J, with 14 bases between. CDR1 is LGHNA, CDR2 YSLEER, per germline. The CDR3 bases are TGCGCCAGCAGCCAAGATCGATGGGGAGTAGACGAGCAGTACTTC. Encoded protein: CASSQDRWGVDEQYF.

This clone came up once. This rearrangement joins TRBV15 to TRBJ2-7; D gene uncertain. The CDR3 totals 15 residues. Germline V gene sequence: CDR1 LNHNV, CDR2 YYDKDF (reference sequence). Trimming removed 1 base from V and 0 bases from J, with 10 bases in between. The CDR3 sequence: CATSRGRSSSYEQYF. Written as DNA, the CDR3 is TGTGCCACCAGCAGAGGCAGATCTAGCTCCTACGAGCAGTACTTC.